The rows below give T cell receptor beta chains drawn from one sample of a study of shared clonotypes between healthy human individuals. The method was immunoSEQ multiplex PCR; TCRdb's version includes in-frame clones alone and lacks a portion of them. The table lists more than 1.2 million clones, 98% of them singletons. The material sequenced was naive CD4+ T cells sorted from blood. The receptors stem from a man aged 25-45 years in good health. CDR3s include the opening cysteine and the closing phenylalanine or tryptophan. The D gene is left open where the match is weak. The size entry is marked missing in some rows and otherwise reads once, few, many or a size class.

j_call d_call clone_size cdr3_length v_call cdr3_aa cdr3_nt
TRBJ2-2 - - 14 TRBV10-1 CASSESGGTGELFF TGCGCCAGCAGTGAGTCTGGGGGGACCGGGGAGCTGTTTTTT
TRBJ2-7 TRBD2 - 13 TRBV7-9 CASSLSAGTSGSF TGTGCCAGCAGCTTATCGGCCGGGACTAGCGGTTCCTTC
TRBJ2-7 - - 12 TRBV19 CASSKDGYEQYF TGTGCCAGTAGTAAGGACGGCTACGAGCAGTACTTC
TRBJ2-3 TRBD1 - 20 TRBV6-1 CASSDAVAGTGVSSTDTQYF TGTGCCAGCAGTGATGCGGTCGCCGGGACAGGGGTCTCTAGCACAGATACGCAGTATTTT
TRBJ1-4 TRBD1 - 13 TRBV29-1 CSGSGTGAEKLFF TGCAGCGGATCCGGGACAGGAGCTGAAAAACTGTTTTTT
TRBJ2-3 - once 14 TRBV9 CASSVVGSTDTQYF TGTGCCAGCAGCGTAGTCGGAAGCACAGATACGCAGTATTTT
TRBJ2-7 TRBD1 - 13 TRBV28 CASGGTGWYEQYF TGTGCCAGCGGCGGGACAGGGTGGTACGAGCAGTACTTC
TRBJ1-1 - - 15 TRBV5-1 CASSLVRGGNTEAFF TGCGCCAGCAGCTTGGTCAGGGGAGGGAACACTGAAGCTTTCTTT
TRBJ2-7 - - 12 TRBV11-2 CASSRTVYEQYF TGTGCCAGCAGCAGGACAGTGTACGAGCAGTACTTC
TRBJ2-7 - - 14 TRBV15 CATSRETASYEQYF TGTGCCACCAGCAGAGAGACAGCCTCCTACGAGCAGTACTTC
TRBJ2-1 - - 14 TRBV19 CASSIDGRVHEQFF TGTGCCAGTAGTATAGACGGCAGGGTTCATGAGCAGTTCTTC
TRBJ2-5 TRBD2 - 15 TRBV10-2 CASSVVSGIQETQYF TGCGCCAGCAGTGTAGTTAGCGGGATTCAAGAGACCCAGTACTTC
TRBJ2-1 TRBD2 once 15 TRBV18 CASSPGRETYNEQFF TGTGCCAGCTCACCGGGGCGGGAGACCTACAATGAGCAGTTCTTC
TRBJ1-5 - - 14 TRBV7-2 CASSSNGRDQPQHF TGTGCCAGCAGCTCAAACGGAAGGGATCAGCCCCAGCATTTT
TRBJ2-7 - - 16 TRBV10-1 CASSESRTGGFGEQYF TGCGCCAGCAGTGAGTCGCGGACCGGAGGATTTGGCGAGCAGTACTTC
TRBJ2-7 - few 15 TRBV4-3 CASSQDLRGIDEQYF TGCGCCAGCAGCCAAGATCTCCGGGGCATCGACGAGCAGTACTTC
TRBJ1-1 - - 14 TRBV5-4 CASSTDRMNTEAFF TGTGCCAGCAGCACCGACAGGATGAACACTGAAGCTTTCTTT
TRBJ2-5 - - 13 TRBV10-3 CAISDTGRETQYF TGTGCCATCAGTGACACAGGGCGTGAGACCCAGTACTTC